A single sample gave rise to the 25 T cell receptor beta chains below, sequenced in a study of T cell responses to AZD1222 COVID-19 vaccine (dated by TCRdb to the early 2020s). Library method: the immunoSEQ multiplex PCR assay. The immuneACCESS repertoire file appears here via TCRdb, limited to in-frame rearrangements. These files lack a portion of the clones; in checked studies, under half of the deficit traces to unresolved V genes, and the cause of the others is not known. The table for this sample lists 75,000 to 100,000 clones; roughly 91% of them were counted only once. The ten largest make up over 6.5% of the sample. Interpreted using the paper, the time point label stands for: baseline before first vaccination. Sequencing was performed on peripheral blood, taken on day 0 of AZD1222 vaccination. The receptors originated from an adult in good health.

V gene TRBV4-1 combines with J gene TRBJ1-5; D is ambiguous. Germline V CDR1 and CDR2: MGHRA, YSYEKL. This CDR3 is 15 amino acids long. V lost 1 base and J 0 bases, leaving 7 bases between the germline ends. The CDR3 DNA reads as TGCGCCAGCAGCCAAGTTGGGCATAGCAATCAGCCCCAGCATTTT. Translation: CASSQVGHSNQPQHF.

The V and J genes are TRBV5-4 and TRBJ1-2, with TRBD1 matching over 7 bases. Germline trimming cut 0 bases from V and 5 bases from J; bases unmatched to any gene: 7. Germline V gives CDR1 SGHNT, CDR2 YYREEE (reference sequence). CDR3 size: 15 residues. The CDR3 loop is CASSLGDSLQYGYTF. The CDR3 coding sequence is TGTGCCAGCAGCTTGGGGGACAGCCTTCAATATGGCTACACCTTC.

The chain couples TRBV7-9 to TRBJ2-5; the match to TRBD1 covers 7 bases. The germline CDR1 and CDR2 sequences are SEHNR and FQNEAQ (reference sequence). There are 13 residues in the CDR3. Trimming cost V 6 bases and J 5 bases; bases outside gene matches: 6. CDR3 residues: CASRSTGFETQYF. CDR3 DNA: TGTGCCAGCAGATCGACAGGGTTTGAGACCCAGTACTTC.

CDR3 sequence (DNA): TGTGCCAGCAGCCCTTCCATTGGACAGAGAACGGGGAGGATCTATGGCTACACCTTC. It translates to CASSPSIGQRTGRIYGYTF. The chain combines TRBV28 with TRBJ1-2, with D possibly matching TRBD1 (6 bases). The germline CDR1 and CDR2 sequences are MDHEN and SYDVKM. Trimming took off 6 bases at V and 4 bases at J, with 30 bases between the two ends. The CDR3 length is 19 residues.

The CDR3: CASSEAGRLVGANVLTF. In DNA form, the CDR3 reads TGTGCCAGCAGTGAAGCGGGACGGCTTGTAGGGGCCAACGTCCTGACTTTC. The J gene is TRBJ2-6, the V gene TRBV6-1; TRBD1 or TRBD2 may be the D gene (5 bases each). The CDR3 spans 17 residues. Looked up from germline, CDR1 is MNHNS and CDR2 is SASEGT. V was shortened by 0 bases and J by 4 bases, with 13 bases between the two germline ends.

The chain has TRBV9 and TRBJ2-1; 13 bases line up with TRBD2. Germline CDR1 and CDR2: SGDLS and YYNGEE. The CDR3 consists of 16 residues. Trimming cost V 0 bases and J 6 bases; bases outside gene matches: 3. CDR3: CASSVELAGGPNEQFF. CDR3 coding DNA: TGTGCCAGCAGCGTAGAACTAGCGGGGGGGCCCAATGAGCAGTTCTTC.

The V call is TRBV7-3, the J call TRBJ2-2, with D hard to call. V lost 5 bases, J lost 4 bases, and 11 bases lay in between. Germline CDR1 is SGHTA and CDR2 is FQGTGA. The CDR3 has 14 amino acids. The CDR3 loop reads CASSRTPLTGELFF. The CDR3, as DNA: TGTGCCAGCAGCCGGACGCCCCTCACCGGGGAGCTGTTTTTT.

The gene calls are TRBV7-9 and TRBJ1-4, with D uncertain. CDR1 SEHNR and CDR2 FQNEAQ come from the germline V gene (reference sequence). Trimming took 1 base from V and 4 from J, leaving 7 bases between them. The CDR3 totals 14 residues. The CDR3 DNA reads as TGTGCCAGCAGCTTAGTCGGCGGTAATGAAAAACTGTTTTTT. This encodes CASSLVGGNEKLFF.

The CDR3 nucleotides read TGTGCCAGCAGTACGCCCCAAGTCAAGAACACTGAAGCTTTCTTT. Residues: CASSTPQVKNTEAFF. The rearrangement joins TRBV28 to TRBJ1-1; no definite D call. Germline CDR1 and CDR2: MDHEN and SYDVKM. This CDR3 has 15 amino acids. V dropped 5 bases and J dropped 1 base, with 14 bases sitting between them.

In its sample, this clone was seen once. V and J are TRBV5-1 and TRBJ2-5; 7 positions match TRBD2. The CDR3 is 14 residues long. With 3 bases clipped from V and 2 bases from J, the junction kept 4 bases outside the gene matches. Per germline, CDR1 SGHRS and CDR2 YFSETQ. The CDR3 loop is CASSSSGDQETQYF. DNA for the CDR3: TGCGCCAGCAGCTCCAGCGGGGATCAAGAGACCCAGTACTTC.

The chain is built from TRBV5-1 and TRBJ2-1, with TRBD2 identical over 8 bases. V was pared by 3 bases and J by 7 bases, with 12 bases of the junction left unmatched. Germline V gene data show CDR1 as SGHRS and CDR2 as YFSETQ. This CDR3 comprises 16 residues. The CDR3 sequence is CASSYVYVGGANEQFF. CDR3 in DNA: TGCGCCAGCAGCTATGTCTACGTCGGGGGGGCTAATGAGCAGTTCTTC.

The gene calls are TRBV18 and TRBJ1-1, with TRBD1 matching over 9 bases. The CDR3 has 13 residues. The germline gives CDR1 KGHSH, CDR2 LQKENI. Trimming took 2 bases from V and 6 from J; bases not matched to a gene: 1. The CDR3 loop reads CASSPGTGPEAFF. CDR3 nucleotides: TGTGCCAGCTCACCAGGGACAGGGCCTGAAGCTTTCTTT.

The chain joins TRBV11-1 to TRBJ2-2; D gene uncertain. The CDR3 is 14 residues long. Germline loops: CDR1 SGHAT, CDR2 FQDESV (reference sequence). V lost 3 bases to trimming and J lost 1 base, with 6 bases between them. As DNA, the CDR3 is TGTGCCAGCAGCTTGGTCAAGAACACCGGGGAGCTGTTTTTT. Protein product: CASSLVKNTGELFF.

The gene calls are TRBV7-3 and TRBJ1-6; D may be TRBD1 (5 bases). The CDR3 sequence is 13 residues long. The germline gives CDR1 SGHTA, CDR2 FQGTGA. The V and J ends lost 5 bases and 11 bases respectively, with 13 bases between them. The CDR3 region has the DNA TGTGCCAGCAGCCAAGGGCGGGGGGCACCCCTCCACTTT. Translating it yields CASSQGRGAPLHF.

V and J are TRBV7-6 and TRBJ1-1; D is undetermined. CDR3 size: 10 residues. V was shortened by 5 bases and J by 8 bases, with 6 bases between the two germline ends. The germline CDR1 and CDR2 sequences are SGHVS and FNYEAQ. CDR3 in amino acids: CASSPQEAFF. The CDR3 DNA reads TGTGCCAGCAGCCCTCAAGAAGCTTTCTTT.

The V gene is TRBV7-2, the J gene TRBJ1-5, with 7 nucleotides matching TRBD1. This CDR3 spans 15 amino acids. Germline-derived CDR1 and CDR2 are SGHTA and FQGNSA. J gave up 1 base and V 2 bases, and 2 bases lay outside the gene matches. As DNA, the CDR3 is TGTGCCAGCAGCTTATGGGACAGAAGCAATCAGCCCCAGCATTTT. The encoded protein is CASSLWDRSNQPQHF.

This chain joins TRBV7-2 and TRBJ1-2; D is unresolved. The CDR3 consists of 15 residues. The ends were cut back, 1 base at V and 0 bases at J, with 9 bases in the middle. The germline V gene has CDR1 SGHTA and CDR2 FQGNSA. The CDR3 reads CASSLGQASNYGYTF. CDR3 DNA: TGTGCCAGCAGCTTAGGCCAGGCGTCTAACTATGGCTACACCTTC.

V usage is TRBV4-3 and J usage is TRBJ1-2; a possible D gene is TRBD1 (6 bases). Germline CDR1 and CDR2: LGHNA and YSLEER. The CDR3 is 15 amino acids. V lost 1 base to trimming and J lost 4 bases, with 13 bases between them. CDR3 amino acids: CASSQGLGAGYGYTF. The CDR3 DNA follows: TGCGCCAGCAGCCAAGGGTTGGGGGCGGGCTATGGCTACACCTTC.

The gene calls are TRBV7-2 and TRBJ1-1; a possible D gene is TRBD1 (5 bases). Germline assignment: CDR1 SGHTA and CDR2 FQGNSA. Trimming removed 2 bases at V and 2 bases at J, with 15 bases between. This CDR3 comprises 16 residues. The CDR3 DNA is TGTGCCAGCAGCTTAACCATCGACAGATATAACACTGAAGCTTTCTTT. Its translation: CASSLTIDRYNTEAFF. The whole variable domain, remainder taken from reference TRBV7-2 and TRBJ1-1, is GAGVSQSPSNKVTEKGKDVELRCDPISGHTALYWYRQSLGQGLEFLIYFQGNSAPDKSGLPSDRFSAERTGGSVSTLTIQRTQQEDSAVYLCASSLTIDRYNTEAFFGQGTRLTVV.

This clone was seen more than once but under ten times. The gene calls are TRBV12-3 or TRBV12-4 and TRBJ1-2; no definite D call. V lost 3 bases to trimming and J lost 3 bases, with 5 bases between them. The CDR3 is 12 residues long. The CDR3 coding sequence is TGTGCCAGCAGTTTTGGGGACTATGGCTACACCTTC. It yields the protein CASSFGDYGYTF.

This chain links TRBV7-2 with TRBJ1-6; D uncertain. The CDR3 covers 14 residues. Trimming removed 8 bases at V and 6 bases at J, with 14 bases between. Germline CDR1 reads SGHTA; CDR2 reads FQGNSA. CDR3 nucleotide sequence: TGTGCCAGCGGAGAAGGCCGGGGTAATTCACCCCTCCACTTT. The encoded protein is CASGEGRGNSPLHF.

In DNA form, the CDR3 reads TGTGCCAGCAGCTTTTCGGGCGGAGGAACCTACGAGCAGTACTTC. Its protein product is CASSFSGGGTYEQYF. The V call is TRBV7-2, the J call TRBJ2-7; maybe TRBD2 (5 bases). Trimming took off 3 bases at V and 2 bases at J, with 14 bases between the two ends. CDR1 SGHTA and CDR2 FQGNSA come from the germline V gene. This CDR3 has 15 residues.

This chain uses TRBV5-1 with TRBJ1-2; D gene unclear. The V and J ends lost 1 base and 4 bases respectively, with 8 bases between them. Germline CDR1 SGHRS, CDR2 YFSETQ. The CDR3 extends over 13 amino acids. CDR3 coding DNA: TGCGCCAGCAGCTTGCCCGAGGCCTATGGCTACACCTTC. This encodes CASSLPEAYGYTF.

V usage is TRBV19 and J usage is TRBJ1-2, with TRBD1 matching 8 bases. The CDR3 spans 13 residues. The trim removed 4 bases at V and 6 bases at J, leaving 4 bases unmatched. The V gene's germline CDR1 is LNHDA and CDR2 SQIVND (reference sequence). CDR3 sequence reads: CASSTRTGHGYTF. CDR3 nucleotides: TGTGCCAGTAGTACGCGGACAGGGCATGGCTACACCTTC.

The V call is TRBV24-1, the J call TRBJ2-2, with no clear D. Trimming removed 8 bases at V and 8 bases at J, with 8 bases between. This CDR3 region has 11 residues. Germline V gives CDR1 KGHDR, CDR2 SFDVKD. The CDR3 is CATIDLGELFF. CDR3 coding DNA: TGTGCCACCATCGATTTGGGGGAGCTGTTTTTT.